Detailed here is one T cell receptor (beta chain). This sample stems from a study of T cell responses to AZD1222 COVID-19 vaccine. This CDR3 spans 17 amino acids. Per germline, CDR1 LGHDT and CDR2 YNNKEL (reference sequence). V trimming: 5 bases; J trimming: 4 bases; junction bases outside the gene matches: 15. Profiling relied on immunoSEQ multiplex PCR, and the TCRdb table lists in-frame clones only, not all of them. The table records more than 150,000 clones, just under 90% of them present only once. The chain carries TRBV3-1 (or the pseudogene TRBV3-2) and TRBJ2-3; 7 positions match TRBD1. The TCR sequence derives from an adult in good health. The sequences come from peripheral blood, collected on day 0 of AZD1222 vaccination. This CDR3 reads CASSTTRQGVRADTQYF. The CDR3, as DNA: TGTGCCAGCAGCACTACGAGACAGGGCGTTCGGGCAGATACGCAGTATTTT.